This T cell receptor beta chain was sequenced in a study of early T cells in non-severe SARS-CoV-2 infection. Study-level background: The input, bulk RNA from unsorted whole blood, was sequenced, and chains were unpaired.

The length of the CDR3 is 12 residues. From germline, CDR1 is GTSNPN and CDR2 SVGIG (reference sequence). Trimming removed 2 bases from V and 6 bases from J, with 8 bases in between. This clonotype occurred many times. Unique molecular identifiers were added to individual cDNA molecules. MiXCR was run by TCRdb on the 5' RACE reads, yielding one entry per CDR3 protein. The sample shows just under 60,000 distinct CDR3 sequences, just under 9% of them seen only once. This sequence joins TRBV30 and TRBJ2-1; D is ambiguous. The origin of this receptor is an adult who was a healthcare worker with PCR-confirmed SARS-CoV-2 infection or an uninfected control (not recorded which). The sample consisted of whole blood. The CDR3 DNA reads TGTGCCTGGAGTTTAAACATCAATGAGCAGTTCTTC. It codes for CAWSLNINEQFF.